Each of the 30 T cell receptor beta chains below was sequenced from the same sample in a study of technical replicates of blood from several donors. Method: immunoSEQ multiplex PCR; TCRdb's copy keeps in-frame clones and lacks some. The sample holds about 100,000 clones, more than 90% seen once. Sequencing was done on a sample of T cells isolated from PBMCs. These receptors were taken from a human donor in good health.

The sample holds one count of this clone. For the CDR3, the DNA is TGTGCCAGCAGTTACGGACGGGGTAGCACAGATACGCAGTATTTT. Its translation is CASSYGRGSTDTQYF. The gene calls are TRBV6-5 and TRBJ2-3, with D possibly being TRBD2 (5 bases). The germline gives CDR1 MNHEY, CDR2 SVGAGI. V was clipped by 2 bases and J by 0 bases, with 9 bases between them. The CDR3 runs 15 residues.

The rearrangement uses TRBV7-9 and TRBJ1-2, with D unclear. V lost 3 bases and J lost 1, with 9 bases in between. CDR1 and CDR2 from the germline V gene are SEHNR and FQNEAQ (reference sequence). This CDR3 has 14 amino acids. The CDR3 region has the DNA TGTGCCAGCAGCTTTACAGAAATTAACTATGGCTACACCTTC. This codes for CASSFTEINYGYTF.

This clone was observed a few times. The chain links TRBV7-8 to TRBJ2-5; TRBD2 matches 8 bases. Germline CDR1 is SGHVS and CDR2 is FQNEAQ. The CDR3 loop spans 18 amino acids. V lost 5 bases to trimming and J lost 3 bases; unmatched junction nucleotides: 17. The CDR3, as DNA: TGTGCCAGCAGCGGCGGGACTTTAGCGGGATATTGGGAAGAGACCCAGTACTTC. Protein: CASSGGTLAGYWEETQYF.

This chain joins TRBV19 and TRBJ2-1; maybe TRBD1 (6 bases). The V end was cut by 1 base, the J end by 6 bases, with 7 bases between. The CDR3 is made up of 13 amino acids. Per the germline V gene, CDR1 is LNHDA and CDR2 is SQIVND (reference sequence). CDR3 amino acids: CASSIVGANEQFF. In DNA, the CDR3 is TGTGCCAGTAGTATAGTGGGGGCCAATGAGCAGTTCTTC.

The CDR3 DNA reads TGTGCCAGCAGCTTAGTCCTGAGGGGGGGCGGGACCGGGGAGCTGTTTTTT. Protein sequence: CASSLVLRGGGTGELFF. J is TRBJ2-2 and V is TRBV7-8, with TRBD2 as a possible D gene (7 bases). The CDR3 has 17 amino acids. Germline values: CDR1 SGHVS, CDR2 FQNEAQ. The V gene lost 1 base and the J gene lost 5 bases, with 17 bases spanning the gap. Using reference TRBV7-8 and TRBJ2-2 for the parts outside the CDR3, the full variable domain is GAGVSQSPRYKVAKRGQDVALRCDPISGHVSLFWYQQALGQGPEFLTYFQNEAQLDKSGLPSDRFFAERPEGSVSTLKIQRTQQEDSAVYLCASSLVLRGGGTGELFFGEGSRLTVL.

This chain connects TRBV13 to TRBJ2-7, with D maybe TRBD2 (5 bases). The CDR3 covers 14 residues. The germline V and J ends were trimmed by 5 bases and 2 bases, with 13 bases remaining between them. The germline V gene has CDR1 PRHDT and CDR2 FYEKMQ (reference sequence). The CDR3 sequence: CASSQSPGTYEQYF. The CDR3 bases are TGTGCCAGCAGCCAAAGCCCCGGGACCTACGAGCAGTACTTC.

This clone was counted once. The gene calls are TRBV23-1 and TRBJ1-6, with a possible D match to TRBD1 (6 bases). TRBV23-1 is annotated as an ORF whose role is uncertain. V lost 3 bases to trimming and J lost 0 bases, with 15 bases between them. The CDR3 is made up of 18 amino acids. Here the CDR3 DNA reads TGCGCCAGCAGTCACGGACAGAAACTGAGCTCCTATAATTCACCCCTCCACTTT. Protein sequence: CASSHGQKLSSYNSPLHF.

The chain joins TRBV27 to TRBJ2-7, with 7 bases that match TRBD2. This CDR3 is 13 amino acids long. The V and J ends lost 7 bases and 3 bases, in that order; junction bases with no gene match: 6. Germline-derived CDR1 and CDR2 are MNHEY and SMNVEV (reference sequence). This chain's CDR3 is CASIWGGGYEQYF. DNA of the CDR3: TGTGCCAGCATATGGGGGGGAGGCTACGAGCAGTACTTC.

The V call is TRBV19, the J call TRBJ1-1, with TRBD1 matching 12 bases. This CDR3 contains 16 residues. The V gene end was trimmed by 6 bases and the J gene end by 7 bases; junction bases not matched to a gene: 12. The germline V gene encodes CDR1 LNHDA and CDR2 SQIVND (reference sequence). This CDR3 is CASRTGPGQGAGEAFF. The CDR3 nucleotides read TGTGCCAGTAGGACGGGCCCGGGACAGGGGGCTGGTGAAGCTTTCTTT.

The genes are TRBV15 and TRBJ1-5; the match to TRBD1 covers 7 bases. CDR3 length equals 16 residues. With V trimmed by 6 bases and J by 6 bases, 14 bases remained unmatched. Germline CDR1 reads LNHNV; CDR2 reads YYDKDF (reference sequence). The chain's CDR3 is CATRLATTGAGQPQHF. The CDR3 DNA follows: TGTGCCACCAGGCTGGCGACTACAGGGGCGGGTCAGCCCCAGCATTTT.

The chain links TRBV5-6 to TRBJ1-1, with D maybe TRBD1 (6 bases). The V and J ends lost 3 bases and 3 bases respectively, with 12 bases between them. The CDR3 has 14 amino acids. CDR1 SGHDT and CDR2 YYEEEE come from the germline V gene. CDR3 in DNA: TGTGCCAGCAGCTCAAACAGGGAGTACACTGAAGCTTTCTTT. Protein sequence: CASSSNREYTEAFF.

The chain employs TRBV5-4 and TRBJ2-5; TRBD2 matches 10 bases. Germline V gives CDR1 SGHNT, CDR2 YYREEE (reference sequence). Losses at the gene ends were 4 bases for V and 1 base for J; bases not matched to a gene: 13. This CDR3 region has 18 residues. CDR3 coding DNA: TGTGCCAGCAGCGGTACGGGGGGTAGCGGGGGGATCCAAGAGACCCAGTACTTC. Its protein is CASSGTGGSGGIQETQYF.

The chain recombines TRBV11-2 with TRBJ2-7, with 7 positions matching TRBD1. V shed 1 base, J shed 0 bases, and the junction held 0 bases outside the gene matches. Germline V CDR1 and CDR2: SGHAT, FQNNGV. This CDR3 is built from 14 residues. The CDR3 loop is CASSLGDSSYEQYF. The CDR3 region has the DNA TGTGCCAGCAGCTTAGGGGACAGCTCCTACGAGCAGTACTTC.

This chain uses TRBV2 with TRBJ2-7, with 7 bases identical to TRBD1. The CDR3 is 15 amino acids. After removal of 5 bases from V and 6 bases from J, the junction contained 13 bases not matched to a gene. In germline, CDR1 is SNHLY, CDR2 FYNNEI. The CDR3 DNA follows: TGTGCCAGCAGTTGGCCACTAGGGACAGTAGGCGAGCAGTACTTC. Translating gives CASSWPLGTVGEQYF.

The chain links TRBV5-4 to TRBJ1-1; TRBD1 is a possible D gene (5 bases). This CDR3 spans 14 amino acids. Trimming pared 4 bases from V and 2 bases from J, leaving 12 bases between. Germline V gene lookup returns CDR1 SGHNT and CDR2 YYREEE (reference sequence). The CDR3 DNA reads as TGTGCCAGCAGCCCCCCGGACAAAAACACTGAAGCTTTCTTT. This translates into CASSPPDKNTEAFF.

This clone was recorded once. This chain connects TRBV13 to TRBJ1-2; TRBD1 matches 7 bases. The germline V gene encodes CDR1 PRHDT and CDR2 FYEKMQ (reference sequence). Trimming at V came to 4 bases and at J to 9 bases, leaving 8 bases not matched to a gene. The CDR3 totals 13 residues. The CDR3 DNA sequence: TGTGCCAGCAGCTCCGGGACAGTACGTAGCTACACCTTC. This codes for CASSSGTVRSYTF.

CDR3 nucleotides: TGCGCCAGCAGCTTGGAGGGACAGCGGGCCGGGGAGCTGTTTTTT. Amino acid sequence: CASSLEGQRAGELFF. V gene TRBV5-1 combines with J gene TRBJ2-2; D might be TRBD1 (7 bases). The CDR3 sequence is 15 residues long. V was cut by 0 bases and J by 6 bases, with 12 bases left in between. The germline V gene has CDR1 SGHRS and CDR2 YFSETQ. Variable domain in full (rest from reference TRBV5-1 and TRBJ2-2): KAGVTQTPRYLIKTRGQQVTLSCSPISGHRSVSWYQQTPGQGLQFLFEYFSETQRNKGNFPGRFSGRQFSNSRSEMNVSTLELGDSALYLCASSLEGQRAGELFFGEGSRLTVL.

J is TRBJ2-1 and V is TRBV5-4, with TRBD2 identical over 14 bases. The CDR3 contains 16 residues. Germline V CDR1 and CDR2: SGHNT, YYREEE (reference sequence). V was pared by 5 bases and J by 9 bases, with 10 bases of the junction left unmatched. The CDR3 DNA follows: TGTGCCAGCAGGGCTACCGGGACTAGCGGGAGAGGTGAGCAGTTCTTC. Residues: CASRATGTSGRGEQFF.

The rearrangement joins TRBV5-1 to TRBJ1-2, with a weak D call TRBD1 (6 bases). The germline gives CDR1 SGHRS, CDR2 YFSETQ. Trimming stripped 0 bases from V and 8 bases from J, with 20 bases between. This CDR3 contains 16 residues. The CDR3 nucleotides read TGCGCCAGCAGCTTGGCGGTGGGGCAGGGGAAAGGAGGCTACACCTTC. Protein product: CASSLAVGQGKGGYTF.

V and J are TRBV10-3 and TRBJ1-2; 7 nucleotides align to TRBD1. Trimming cost V 3 bases and J 4 bases; bases outside gene matches: 5. This CDR3 region has 14 residues. Germline CDR1 ENHRY, CDR2 SYGVKD. The CDR3 is CAISDQGVAYGYTF. CDR3 DNA: TGTGCCATCAGTGATCAGGGGGTCGCCTATGGCTACACCTTC.

Of note for this clone: Its ends do not fully match the called genes, so a read error is possible. The CDR3: CASSPRLPEINGQFF. The DNA for the CDR3 is TGTGCCAGCAGCCCCCGGCTCCCGGAGATTAATGGGCAGTTCTTC. The chain combines TRBV7-9 with TRBJ2-1; D is undetermined. This CDR3 contains 15 residues. Germline values: CDR1 SEHNR, CDR2 FQNEAQ (reference sequence).

This clone appeared a single time. This rearrangement joins TRBV5-6 to TRBJ2-5; a weak D match, TRBD1 (5 bases). Germline CDR1 and CDR2: SGHDT and YYEEEE. This CDR3 is 14 amino acids long. Trimming left V 2 bases short and J 1 base short, with 9 bases between. CDR3 amino acids: CASSLSGIQETQYF. DNA for the CDR3: TGTGCCAGCAGCTTATCAGGGATCCAAGAGACCCAGTACTTC.

The V gene is TRBV2, the J gene TRBJ2-3; 15 bases align to TRBD2. Trimming took 6 bases from V and 0 from J; bases not matched to a gene: 4. The CDR3 length is 17 residues. Looked up from germline, CDR1 is SNHLY and CDR2 is FYNNEI. CDR3 in amino acids: CASSRTSGGASTDTQYF. DNA of the CDR3: TGTGCCAGCAGCAGGACTAGCGGGGGGGCCAGCACAGATACGCAGTATTTT. The full variable domain, rest sourced from reference TRBV2 and TRBJ2-3, is EPEVTQTPSHQVTQMGQEVILRCVPISNHLYFYWYRQILGQKVEFLVSFYNNEISEKSEIFDDQFSVERPDGSNFTLKIRSTKLEDSAMYFCASSRTSGGASTDTQYFGPGTRLTVL.

The V and J genes are TRBV29-1 and TRBJ1-2; 9 bases agree with TRBD1. The V and J ends lost 3 bases and 8 bases, in that order; junction bases with no gene match: 4. Per the germline V gene, CDR1 is SQVTM and CDR2 is ANQGSEA. The CDR3 has 12 amino acids. This CDR3 is CSVEGTGHGYTF. The CDR3 region has the DNA TGCAGCGTTGAGGGGACAGGGCACGGCTACACCTTC. Together with reference TRBV29-1 and TRBJ1-2, the CDR3 gives the full variable domain: SAVISQKPSRDICQRGTSLTIQCQVDSQVTMMFWYRQQPGQSLTLIATANQGSEATYESGFVIDKFPISRPNLTFSTLTVSNMSPEDSSIYLCSVEGTGHGYTFGSGTRLTVV.

The chain carries TRBV4-1 and TRBJ2-2, with D hard to call. Germline CDR1 is MGHRA and CDR2 is YSYEKL. V lost 0 bases, J lost 0 bases, and 11 bases lay in between. The CDR3 sequence is 17 residues long. CDR3 protein: CASSQEGAGSNTGELFF. The CDR3 region has the DNA TGCGCCAGCAGCCAAGAAGGTGCAGGCTCGAACACCGGGGAGCTGTTTTTT.

This chain uses TRBV4-1 with TRBJ2-7; D perhaps matches TRBD1 (6 bases). This CDR3 is 12 amino acids long. The V gene's germline CDR1 is MGHRA and CDR2 YSYEKL. V was clipped by 4 bases and J by 3 bases, with 7 bases between them. The DNA of the CDR3 is TGCGCCAGCAGCCCGGACAGCTACGAGCAGTACTTC. It codes for CASSPDSYEQYF.

CDR3 protein: CAIRGQGPQETQYF. CDR3 coding DNA: TGTGCCATCCGGGGACAGGGGCCTCAAGAGACCCAGTACTTC. The chain joins TRBV10-3 to TRBJ2-5, with 10 bases that match TRBD1. This CDR3 has 14 residues. V shed 8 bases, J shed 2 bases, and the junction held 5 bases outside the gene matches. CDR1 ENHRY and CDR2 SYGVKD come from the germline V gene.

The rearrangement joins TRBV6-5 to TRBJ2-7, with 7 bases that match TRBD1. V shed 4 bases, J shed 0 bases, and the junction held 6 bases outside the gene matches. CDR3 size: 15 residues. Germline CDR1 and CDR2: MNHEY and SVGAGI. The CDR3 here is CASSSTGITSYEQYF. CDR3 DNA: TGTGCCAGCAGTTCGACAGGGATAACCTCCTACGAGCAGTACTTC.

The V gene is TRBV5-1, the J gene TRBJ2-1; 10 nucleotides align to TRBD2. V shed 0 bases, J shed 9 bases, and the junction held 9 bases outside the gene matches. Germline V gives CDR1 SGHRS, CDR2 YFSETQ. The CDR3 covers 16 residues. DNA for the CDR3: TGCGCCAGCAGCTTGGCCGAAGCGGGGGGGCGTCGTGAGCAGTTCTTC. This codes for CASSLAEAGGRREQFF.

The CDR3 reads CASGRDFSTDTQYF. The CDR3, as DNA: TGTGCCAGCGGTCGGGACTTCAGCACAGATACGCAGTATTTT. The chain has TRBV6-1 and TRBJ2-3, with a weak D call TRBD2 (6 bases). CDR3 size: 14 residues. V lost 8 bases, J lost 0 bases, and 12 bases lay in between. From germline, CDR1 is MNHNS and CDR2 SASEGT.